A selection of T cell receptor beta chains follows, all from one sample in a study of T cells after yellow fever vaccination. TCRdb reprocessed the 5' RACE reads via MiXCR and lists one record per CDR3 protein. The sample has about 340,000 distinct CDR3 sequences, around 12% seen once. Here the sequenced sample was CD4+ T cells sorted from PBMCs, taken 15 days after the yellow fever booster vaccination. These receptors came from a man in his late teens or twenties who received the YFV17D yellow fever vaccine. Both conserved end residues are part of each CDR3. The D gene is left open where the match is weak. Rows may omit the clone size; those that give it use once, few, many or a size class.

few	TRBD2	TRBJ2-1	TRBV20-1	TGCAGTGCCAGACGGGCTAGCGGGGGATACAATGAGCAGTTCTTC	CSARRASGGYNEQFF
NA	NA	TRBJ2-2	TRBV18	TGTGCCAGCGCAAAGGACGCAGCGAACACCGGGGAGCTGTTTTTT	CASAKDAANTGELFF
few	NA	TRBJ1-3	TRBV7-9	TGTGCCAGCAGCTTAAGTATGAACCTAGCTCTTAGCTCTGGAAACACCATATATTTT	CASSLSMNLALSSGNTIYF
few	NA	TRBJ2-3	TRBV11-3	TGTGCCAGCAGCGCCGGTGGCGGGTCAGATACGCAGTATTTT	CASSAGGGSDTQYF
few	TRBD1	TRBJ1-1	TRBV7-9	TGTGCCAGCAGCTTATGGTTGACAGGGTTCATGAACACTGAAGCTTTCTTT	CASSLWLTGFMNTEAFF
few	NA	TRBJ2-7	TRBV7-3	TGTGCCAGCAGCTTAAGCGCCGTAAACTACGAGCAGTACTTC	CASSLSAVNYEQYF
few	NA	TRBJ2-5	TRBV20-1	TGCAGTGCTTACCGGGACCCTGGAACGGAGACCCAGTACTTC	CSAYRDPGTETQYF
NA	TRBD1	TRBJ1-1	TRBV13	TGTGCCAGCAGCCGAGGGAGTACAGGGGGAACTGAAGCTTTCTTT	CASSRGSTGGTEAFF
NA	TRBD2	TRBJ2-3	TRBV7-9	TGTGCCAGCAGCTTAGGGGCTAGCGGAGATACGCAGTATTTT	CASSLGASGDTQYF
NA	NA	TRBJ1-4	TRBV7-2	TGTGCCAGCAGCTTAGGAGGGTCAGAAGGAAAACTGTTTTTT	CASSLGGSEGKLFF
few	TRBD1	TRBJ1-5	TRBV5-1	TGCGCCAGCAGCCAACAGGGGGGTCAGCCCCAGCATTTT	CASSQQGGQPQHF
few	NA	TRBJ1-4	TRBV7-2	TGTGCCAGCAGCTTAGGAGGGTTAGGTAATGAAAAACTGTTTTTT	CASSLGGLGNEKLFF
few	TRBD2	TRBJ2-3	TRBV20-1	TGCAGTGCTCCGACCCACCGACTAGCGAGGACAGATACGCAGTATTTT	CSAPTHRLARTDTQYF
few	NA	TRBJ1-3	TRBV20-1	TGCAGTGCTAGATTGGTGGGCAGGGCGGCTGGAAACACCATATATTTT	CSARLVGRAAGNTIYF
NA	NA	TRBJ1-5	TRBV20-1	TGCAGTGCTAGAGCTCGGGGACAGCCCCAGCATTTT	CSARARGQPQHF
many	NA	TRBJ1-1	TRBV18	TGTGCCAGCTCACCACCGTATAGCCGGAACACTGAAGCTTTCTTT	CASSPPYSRNTEAFF
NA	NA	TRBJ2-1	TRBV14	TGTGCCAGCAGCCAACGTTCTTTTGGTGAGCAGTTCTTC	CASSQRSFGEQFF
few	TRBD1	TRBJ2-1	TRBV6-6	TGTGCCAGCATTGATACAGGGGGCTCCTACAATGAGCAGTTCTTC	CASIDTGGSYNEQFF
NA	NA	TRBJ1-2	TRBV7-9	TGTGCCAGCAGCGGATGGCCGGAGAACTATGGCTACACCTTC	CASSGWPENYGYTF
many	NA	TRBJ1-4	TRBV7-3	TGTGCCAGCAGCGGTAACAGCGCAACTAATGAAAAACTGTTTTTT	CASSGNSATNEKLFF
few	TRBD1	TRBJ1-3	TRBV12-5	TGTGCTAGTGGTTTGCCGAACAGGGGGATCCACTCTGGAAACACCATATATTTT	CASGLPNRGIHSGNTIYF
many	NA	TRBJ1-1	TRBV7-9	TGTGCCAGCAGCTTACTGGTTAGAGCTTTCTTT	CASSLLVRAFF
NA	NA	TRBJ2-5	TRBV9	TGTGCCAGCAGCGACTCGGAGACCCAGTACTTC	CASSDSETQYF
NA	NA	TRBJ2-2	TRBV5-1	TGCGCCAGCAGCTCCGCGACGCCCCCCGGGGAGCTGTTTTTT	CASSSATPPGELFF
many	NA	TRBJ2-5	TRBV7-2	TGTGCCACCTGCCCCCGGCGGGCGGGAGAGACCCAGTACTTC	CATCPRRAGETQYF
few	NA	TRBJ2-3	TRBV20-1	TGCAGTGCTGGACAGACGGGGAGCACAGATACGCAGTATTTT	CSAGQTGSTDTQYF
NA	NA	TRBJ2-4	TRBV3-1	TGTGCCAGCAGCGCGGGTAGGAACATTCAGTACTTC	CASSAGRNIQYF
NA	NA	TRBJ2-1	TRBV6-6	TGTGCCAGCTCCCGCCAAGGGGGGGCCGCCTACAATGAGCAGTTCTTC	CASSRQGGAAYNEQFF
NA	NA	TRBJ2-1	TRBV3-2	TGTGCCAGCAGCCAAAATTTTCGGGAGCAGTTCTTC	CASSQNFREQFF
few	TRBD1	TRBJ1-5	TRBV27	TGTGCCAGCAGTTTATCGAGTCGAGGGGGCGCGGGCAATCAGCCCCAGCATTTT	CASSLSSRGGAGNQPQHF
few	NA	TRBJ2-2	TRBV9	TGTGCCAGCAGCGTAGGTGGGGGGGCCAACACCGGGGAGCTGTTTTTT	CASSVGGGANTGELFF
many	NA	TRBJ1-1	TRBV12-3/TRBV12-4	TGTGCCAGCAGTAGCGCGAGGGGGTTAAGGACTGAAGCTTTCTTT	CASSSARGLRTEAFF
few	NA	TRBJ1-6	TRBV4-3	TGCGCCAGCAGCCAAGAGGAGGACTGGGCTTCACCCCTCCACTTT	CASSQEEDWASPLHF
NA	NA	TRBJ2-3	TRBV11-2	TGTGCCAGCAGCGCCGGGACCGGGACAACGCAGTATTTT	CASSAGTGTTQYF
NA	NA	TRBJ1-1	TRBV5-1	TGCGCCAGCAGCTTGTATTCAGGGATGATGAACACTGAAGCTTTCTTT	CASSLYSGMMNTEAFF
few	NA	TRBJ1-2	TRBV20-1	TGCAGTGGGGGAAGGTATGGCTACACCTTC	CSGGRYGYTF
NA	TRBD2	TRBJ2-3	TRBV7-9	TGTGCCAGCAGCCCCTGGACTAGCGGGGGGCTAGATACGCAGTATTTT	CASSPWTSGGLDTQYF
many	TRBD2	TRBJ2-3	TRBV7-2	TGTGCCAGCAGCCGAGCTAGCGGGGGAGGGGCAGATACGCAGTATTTT	CASSRASGGGADTQYF
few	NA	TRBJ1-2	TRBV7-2	TGTGCCAGCAGCTCGGGGATTGTAGGGCGCTATGGCTACACCTTC	CASSSGIVGRYGYTF
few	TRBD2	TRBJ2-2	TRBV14	TGTGCCAGCAGCCAAGGACTAGCGGGGGGCCGGGAGCTGTTTTTT	CASSQGLAGGRELFF
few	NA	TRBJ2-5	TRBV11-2	TGTGCCAGCAGCGAAGGAGTTCTCCAGTACTTC	CASSEGVLQYF
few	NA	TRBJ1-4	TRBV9	TGTGCCAGCAGCGCCCTAAATCCCGAAAAACTGTTTTTT	CASSALNPEKLFF
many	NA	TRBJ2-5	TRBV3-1	TGTGCCATTAACTACCACCACCCAGAGACCCAGTACTTC	CAINYHHPETQYF
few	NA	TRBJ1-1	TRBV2	TGTGCCAGCAGCACCTCTAGGGTATTGGGTACTGAAGCTTTCTTT	CASSTSRVLGTEAFF
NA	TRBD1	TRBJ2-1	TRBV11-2	TGTGCCAGCAGCGTCCGGGACAGAGACTACAATGAGCAGTTCTTC	CASSVRDRDYNEQFF
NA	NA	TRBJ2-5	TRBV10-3	TGTGCCATCAAATCACGGCAGGGCGGCGAGACCCAGTACTTC	CAIKSRQGGETQYF
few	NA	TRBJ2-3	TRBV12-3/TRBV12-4	TGTGCCAGCAGTCGGGGTGCGCGTGCGCAGTATTTT	CASSRGARAQYF
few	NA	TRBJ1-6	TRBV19	TGTGCCAGTAGCCGGGACGGTAATTCACCCCTCCACTTT	CASSRDGNSPLHF
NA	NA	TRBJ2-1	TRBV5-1	TGCGCCAGCAGGACCGGGACCGGAGGGGGGCAGTTCTTC	CASRTGTGGGQFF
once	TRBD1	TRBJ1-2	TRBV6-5	TGTGCCAGCAGTTACTCGACGTTGGCCAGGGGGATCTATGGCTACACCTTC	CASSYSTLARGIYGYTF
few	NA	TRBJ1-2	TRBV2	TGTGCCAGCAGACCGGACAGAGCCAACTATGGCTACACCTTC	CASRPDRANYGYTF
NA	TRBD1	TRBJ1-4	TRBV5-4	TGTGCCAGCAGCAGTCAGGGGGGTGTCGGTGAAAAACTGTTTTTT	CASSSQGGVGEKLFF
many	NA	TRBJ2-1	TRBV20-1	TGCAGTGCTAGAAGGGAGGATGAGCAGTTCTTC	CSARREDEQFF
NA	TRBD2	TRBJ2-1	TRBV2	TGTGCCAGCAGCTGGACTAGCGGCTACAATGAGCAGTTCTTC	CASSWTSGYNEQFF
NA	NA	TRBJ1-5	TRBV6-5	TGTGCCAGCAGTCGCAACAGGGAAGGTCAGCCCCAGCATTTT	CASSRNREGQPQHF
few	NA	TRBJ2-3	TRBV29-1	TGCAGCGTTGATAAGGACCAGGGCGGTACGCAGTATTTT	CSVDKDQGGTQYF
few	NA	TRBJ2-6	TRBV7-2	TGTGCCAGCAGCTTAGAGGTCTCTGGGGCCAACGTCCTGACTTTC	CASSLEVSGANVLTF